The clone carrying this TCR beta chain was detected ten times or more. This entry comes from a study of regulatory T cells in long-lasting Graves disease. Stated time point: newly diagnosed GD, antithyroid drugs for less than 3 months. Generation of the TCR library employed RNA extracted from PBMCs. V was pared by 5 bases and J by 6 bases, with 5 bases of the junction left unmatched. The CDR3 extends over 15 amino acids. Germline lookup yields CDR1 SGHTA and CDR2 FQGNSA. CDR3 regions were amplified by Arm-PCR using iRepertoire HTBI primers to build TCR beta libraries. TCRdb itself ran the multiplex PCR reads through MiXCR, one entry per CDR3 protein. The table lists approximately 250,000 distinct CDR3 sequences, around 20% of them singletons.

The sequence came from a female donor with Graves disease. Sequences were derived from peripheral blood mononuclear cells (PBMCs), sampled at new diagnosis, from a patient treated with antithyroid drugs. The rearrangement links TRBV7-2 to TRBJ2-2; 11 bases line up with TRBD1. The CDR3 region has the DNA TGTGCCAGCAGCCCCCGGGACAGGGGGGCCGGGGAGCTGTTTTTT. Translating it yields CASSPRDRGAGELFF.